This T cell receptor (beta chain) was recovered during a study of CD8+ T cells in alopecia areata. Study background: Tofacitinib exposure lasted 6 to 18 months, followed by 6 months off drug.

Researchers gathered lesional scalp punch biopsies and peripheral blood from patients with alopecia areata. Isolation of CD4+ and CD8+ T cells from PBMCs was achieved by sorting. Sequencing used cDNA as its template, made by extracting RNA and reverse transcribing it. Sequencing used immunoSEQ multiplex PCR; TCRdb keeps in-frame clones, though not all of them. The data show 200,000 to 250,000 clones, about three fifths seen once. Germline assignment: CDR1 GTSNPN and CDR2 SVGIG (reference sequence). V trimming: 0 bases; J trimming: 8 bases; junction bases outside the gene matches: 1. CDR3 length: 12 residues.

The gene calls are TRBV30 and TRBJ2-1, with TRBD2 matching 7 bases. The source of this sequence is a human donor with alopecia areata. The sequencing here drew on CD4+ T cells sorted from blood, taken at week 0. The CDR3 nucleotides read TGTGCCTGGAGTGTAAGCGGGGATGAGCAGTTCTTC. Translating it yields CAWSVSGDEQFF.